The 29 T cell receptor beta chains given below trace back to one sample, sequenced in a study of T-cell reconstitution after alpha-beta-depleted transplantation in children. It was with unique molecular identifiers that the TCRbeta library was prepared. TCRdb re-called the PCR reads with MiXCR, one entry per CDR3 protein. The sample contains over 550,000 distinct CDR3 sequences, 8% to 11% of which appear only once. This material consisted of PBMCs from the stem cell graft donor, taken from the stem cell graft. The receptors were sampled from a human donor who donated a stem cell graft to a child with acute myeloid leukemia.

The chain is built from TRBV6-5 and TRBJ2-2, with D unresolved. Germline V CDR1 and CDR2: MNHEY, SVGAGI. V was pared by 2 bases and J by 2 bases, with 9 bases between. The CDR3 sequence is 15 residues long. The CDR3 reads CASSYRLGNTGELFF. As DNA, the CDR3 is TGTGCCAGCAGTTACCGACTGGGCAACACCGGGGAGCTGTTTTTT.

The chain has TRBV12-3 or TRBV12-4 and TRBJ2-1, with D maybe TRBD2 (7 bases). The CDR3 totals 14 residues. Trimming removed 5 bases at V and 6 bases at J, with 14 bases between. CDR3 region: CASSRGAEINEQFF. DNA of the CDR3: TGTGCCAGCAGTCGGGGGGCGGAGATCAATGAGCAGTTCTTC.

Ten or more counts support this clonotype. The chain has TRBV4-2 and TRBJ2-2; TRBD2 matches at 8 bases. Trimming took 5 bases from V and 4 from J; bases not matched to a gene: 9. The CDR3 is 16 amino acids. Germline V gene sequence: CDR1 LGHNA, CDR2 YNFKEQ. The DNA for the CDR3 is TGTGCCAGCAGCACTACTAGCGGAGGGGTCACCGGGGAGCTGTTTTTT. It codes for CASSTTSGGVTGELFF.

This clonotype was seen more than once but under ten times. The chain uses TRBV29-1 and TRBJ2-1; TRBD2 aligns across 10 bases. After removal of 5 bases from V and 7 bases from J, the junction contained 8 bases not matched to a gene. Germline loops: CDR1 SQVTM, CDR2 ANQGSEA. The CDR3 is 14 residues long. CDR3 protein: CSVLIRTSGNEQFF. The CDR3 coding sequence is TGCAGCGTTCTGATCCGGACTAGCGGAAATGAGCAGTTCTTC.

Many counts were recorded for this clonotype. The V and J genes are TRBV3-1 and TRBJ1-2, with a tentative D call TRBD1 (5 bases). V lost 3 bases to trimming and J lost 4 bases, with 9 bases between them. Germline-derived CDR1 and CDR2 are LGHDT and YNNKEL (reference sequence). This CDR3 region has 13 residues. The CDR3 spells CASSQGRSYGYTF. In DNA form, the CDR3 reads TGTGCCAGCAGCCAGGGACGTTCCTATGGCTACACCTTC.

A few counts support this clonotype. The CDR3 bases are TGTGCCAGCAGGGAACAGGGGGCAAGCAATCAGCCCCAGCATTTT. It yields the protein CASREQGASNQPQHF. This chain links TRBV2 with TRBJ1-5, with 9 bases that match TRBD1. V gave up 6 bases and J gave up 1 base; unmatched junction bases: 4. The CDR3 extends over 15 amino acids. CDR1 SNHLY and CDR2 FYNNEI come from the germline V gene.

V usage is TRBV12-3 or TRBV12-4 and J usage is TRBJ2-1; the D gene is possibly TRBD2 (6 bases). Trimming pared 8 bases from V and 10 bases from J, leaving 15 bases between. The CDR3 runs to 12 residues. The CDR3 nucleotides read TGTGCCAGCCGGCGGGGCGTCGGGGAGCAGTTCTTC. Its protein product is CASRRGVGEQFF.

The table lists this clonotype with many counts. The chain is built from TRBV3-1 and TRBJ1-1; 7 bases fit TRBD1. Per germline, CDR1 LGHDT and CDR2 YNNKEL (reference sequence). CDR3 length: 12 amino acids. The ends lost 3 bases at V and 10 bases at J; junction bases unmatched: 5. The chain's CDR3 is CASSHRQGRAFF. The CDR3 DNA is TGTGCCAGCAGCCACCGACAGGGACGAGCTTTCTTT. Together with reference TRBV3-1 and TRBJ1-1, the CDR3 gives the full variable domain: DTAVSQTPKYLVTQMGNDKSIKCEQNLGHDTMYWYKQDSKKFLKIMFSYNNKELIINETVPNRFSPKSPDKAHLNLHINSLELGDSAVYFCASSHRQGRAFFGQGTRLTVV.

This clonotype was counted between two and nine times. V is TRBV28 and J is TRBJ1-5; the D gene is possibly TRBD1 (6 bases). This CDR3 region has 16 residues. Trimming took off 5 bases at V and 6 bases at J, with 20 bases between the two ends. CDR1 MDHEN and CDR2 SYDVKM come from the germline V gene. CDR3 sequence (DNA): TGTGCCAGCAGTCTCATGACAGGTCTGGGGCCTCAGCCCCAGCATTTT. It yields the protein CASSLMTGLGPQPQHF.

This clonotype has ten or more counts. The rearrangement joins TRBV6-2 or TRBV6-3 to TRBJ2-1; weak D call: TRBD2 (6 bases). The CDR3 runs 13 residues. The germline V gene has CDR1 MNHEY and CDR2 SVGEGT. Trimming removed 7 bases from V and 6 bases from J, with 13 bases in between. The chain's CDR3 is CASKPSAVNEQFF. CDR3 nucleotide sequence: TGTGCCAGCAAACCTAGCGCGGTCAATGAGCAGTTCTTC.

This clonotype was counted only a few times. The J gene is TRBJ2-2, the V gene TRBV6-2 or TRBV6-3; a possible D gene is TRBD1 (5 bases). Germline CDR1 reads MNHEY; CDR2 reads SVGEGT. V was trimmed by 6 bases and J by 5 bases, leaving 19 bases between them. The CDR3 spans 16 residues. The CDR3: CASRSVGQTRTGELFF. The CDR3, as DNA: TGTGCCAGCAGGAGTGTGGGGCAGACCAGGACCGGGGAGCTGTTTTTT.

To note about this clonotype: The germline gene is not matched at one end of the junction; a read error may be the cause. This sequence joins TRBV3-1 and TRBJ2-5; TRBD2 matches at 8 bases. Per the germline V gene, CDR1 is LGHDT and CDR2 is YNNKEL (reference sequence). CDR3 length: 15 residues. This chain's CDR3 is CATSQDQASGETQYF. The CDR3 region has the DNA TGTGCCACCAGCCAAGATCAGGCTAGCGGGGAGACCCAGTACTTC.

This clonotype was counted at least ten times. The CDR3 reads CSVDQGAPTGELFF. The CDR3 DNA follows: TGCAGCGTTGATCAGGGGGCGCCAACCGGGGAGCTGTTTTTT. This rearrangement joins TRBV29-1 to TRBJ2-2; 8 nucleotides match TRBD1. The CDR3 loop spans 14 amino acids. Germline lookup yields CDR1 SQVTM and CDR2 ANQGSEA. The V segment lost 3 bases and the J segment 5 bases; nucleotides outside the gene matches: 5.

Ten or more counts support this clonotype. V gene TRBV10-3 combines with J gene TRBJ2-1, with 10 bases identical to TRBD2. Trimming at V came to 1 base and at J to 5 bases, leaving 8 bases not matched to a gene. The CDR3 consists of 17 residues. Per germline, CDR1 ENHRY and CDR2 SYGVKD. CDR3: CAISEYLGLAGDNEQFF. The CDR3 DNA follows: TGTGCCATCAGTGAGTACCTTGGGCTAGCGGGAGACAATGAGCAGTTCTTC.

There are a few counts of this clonotype. The chain combines TRBV7-2 with TRBJ2-1, with D tentatively TRBD2 (6 bases). Trimming stripped 1 base from V and 3 bases from J, with 10 bases between. From germline, CDR1 is SGHTA and CDR2 FQGNSA. CDR3 length equals 15 residues. CDR3 sequence (DNA): TGTGCCAGCAGCTTAGGACGGGAGAACTACAATGAGCAGTTCTTC. Translated: CASSLGRENYNEQFF. Full variable domain (remainder filled in from reference TRBV7-2 and TRBJ2-1): GAGVSQSPSNKVTEKGKDVELRCDPISGHTALYWYRQSLGQGLEFLIYFQGNSAPDKSGLPSDRFSAERTGGSVSTLTIQRTQQEDSAVYLCASSLGRENYNEQFFGPGTRLTVL.

This clonotype has ten or more counts. The CDR3, as DNA: TGTGCCACCAGCAGAGATCCCCGGGGAGGGGAGACCCAGTACTTC. The encoded protein is CATSRDPRGGETQYF. This rearrangement joins TRBV15 to TRBJ2-5, with 7 nucleotides matching TRBD2. With 0 bases clipped from V and 5 bases from J, the junction kept 6 bases outside the gene matches. Germline CDR1 reads LNHNV; CDR2 reads YYDKDF (reference sequence). CDR3 length equals 15 residues.

This clonotype was seen only a few times. The V call is TRBV14, the J call TRBJ2-7, with D hard to call. The CDR3 runs to 15 residues. Per germline, CDR1 SGHDN and CDR2 FVKESK. Trimming pared 6 bases from V and 1 base from J, leaving 16 bases between. The CDR3 DNA reads as TGTGCCAGCAGTGGTAGCCAGCTCTTTTCCTACGAGCAGTACTTC. It yields the protein CASSGSQLFSYEQYF. The full variable domain, with the rest looked up from reference TRBV14 and TRBJ2-7, is EAGVTQFPSHSVIEKGQTVTLRCDPISGHDNLYWYRRVMGKEIKFLLHFVKESKQDESGMPNNRFLAERTGGTYSTLKVQPAELEDSGVYFCASSGSQLFSYEQYFGPGTRLTVT.

This clonotype was recorded many times. This chain links TRBV29-1 with TRBJ2-5; 7 nucleotides match TRBD1. The CDR3 covers 12 residues. J was trimmed by 4 bases and V by 5 bases; bases with no gene match: 4. The germline V gene has CDR1 SQVTM and CDR2 ANQGSEA. Here the CDR3 DNA reads TGCAGCGTTCTTTCAGGGGGAGAGACCCAGTACTTC. It codes for CSVLSGGETQYF.

This clonotype was recorded many times. The chain links TRBV20-1 to TRBJ1-1, with D possibly matching TRBD1 (6 bases). Germline CDR1 is DFQATT and CDR2 is SNEGSKA (reference sequence). The CDR3 loop spans 13 amino acids. With 5 bases removed from V and 1 base from J, the gap between germline ends came to 11 bases. CDR3 residues: CSADPQGNTEAFF. The CDR3 DNA sequence: TGCAGTGCTGATCCACAGGGGAACACTGAAGCTTTCTTT.

This rearrangement joins TRBV3-1 to TRBJ2-1; possible D gene TRBD1, 5 bases. In germline, CDR1 is LGHDT, CDR2 YNNKEL (reference sequence). The CDR3 consists of 14 residues. V gave up 4 bases and J gave up 3 bases, with 10 bases separating them. CDR3 DNA: TGTGCCAGCAGCCCGACAGTCAGCTACAATGAGCAGTTCTTC. It codes for CASSPTVSYNEQFF.

This chain links TRBV20-1 with TRBJ2-6; the D is unclear. This CDR3 comprises 12 residues. Trimming removed 6 bases from V and 0 bases from J, with 3 bases in between. From germline, CDR1 is DFQATT and CDR2 SNEGSKA (reference sequence). CDR3: CSATSGANVLTF. The DNA for the CDR3 is TGCAGTGCCACCTCTGGGGCCAACGTCCTGACTTTC.

There are a few counts of this clonotype. V is TRBV18 and J is TRBJ2-5; the D gene is possibly TRBD1 (5 bases). The CDR3 is 13 residues long. CDR1 is KGHSH and CDR2 is LQKENI in the germline V gene. V shed 3 bases and J shed 1 base, with 6 bases lying between them. This CDR3 reads CASSPTAQETQYF. Written as DNA, the CDR3 is TGTGCCAGCTCACCGACAGCCCAAGAGACCCAGTACTTC.

A note on this clonotype: This may arise from a read error, as a much more abundant clone is one base away. The chain is built from TRBV3-1 and TRBJ1-2; tentatively, D is TRBD1 (6 bases). Germline lookup yields CDR1 LGHDT and CDR2 YNNKEL (reference sequence). CDR3 length: 15 amino acids. CDR3 sequence (DNA): TGTGCCAGCAGACAAGACGGGGGGCCCAACTATGGCTACACCTTC. Translation gives CASRQDGGPNYGYTF.

This clonotype has a count of ten or more. The V gene is TRBV12-3 or TRBV12-4, the J gene TRBJ1-1, with 9 bases that match TRBD1. This CDR3 has 11 residues. With 9 bases clipped from V and 9 bases from J, the junction kept 5 bases outside the gene matches. This CDR3 reads CASLQGAQAFF. CDR3 coding DNA: TGTGCCAGTTTACAGGGGGCGCAAGCTTTCTTT.

This clonotype was seen only a few times. The chain has TRBV4-3 and TRBJ2-5; D may be TRBD1 (5 bases). Germline V lookup: CDR1 LGHNA, CDR2 YSLEER. V was trimmed by 4 bases and J by 3 bases, leaving 15 bases between them. CDR3 size: 15 residues. In nucleotides, the CDR3 is TGCGCCAGCAGCCTCCTCTGGGGCAGGGAAGAGACCCAGTACTTC. Translation gives CASSLLWGREETQYF.

The chain is built from TRBV3-1 and TRBJ2-1, with 10 bases matching TRBD1. With 4 bases clipped from V and 6 bases from J, the junction kept 12 bases outside the gene matches. Germline V gene sequence: CDR1 LGHDT, CDR2 YNNKEL (reference sequence). The CDR3 has 17 amino acids. The CDR3 reads CASSPRVRDRGLNEQFF. In nucleotides, the CDR3 is TGTGCCAGCAGCCCGAGGGTAAGGGACAGGGGTCTCAATGAGCAGTTCTTC.

Only a few counts were recorded for this clonotype. The CDR3 sequence: CSATREASSGNTIYF. CDR3 bases: TGCAGTGCTACGCGGGAGGCTAGCTCTGGAAACACCATATATTTT. V gene TRBV20-1 combines with J gene TRBJ1-3; no definite D call. The germline gives CDR1 DFQATT, CDR2 SNEGSKA (reference sequence). The CDR3 extends over 15 amino acids. V lost 4 bases and J 0 bases, leaving 13 bases between the germline ends.

Only a few counts were recorded for this clonotype. The chain links TRBV3-1 to TRBJ1-3; 7 nucleotides line up with TRBD1. The V gene end was trimmed by 5 bases and the J gene end by 5 bases; junction bases not matched to a gene: 9. The CDR3 sequence is 15 residues long. The germline gives CDR1 LGHDT, CDR2 YNNKEL (reference sequence). The CDR3 loop reads CASSSPDRARNTIYF. For the CDR3, the DNA is TGTGCCAGCAGCTCCCCCGACAGGGCGAGAAACACCATATATTTT.

The chain is built from TRBV7-8 and TRBJ2-1, with TRBD2 matching 11 bases. V shed 4 bases, J shed 16 bases, and the junction held 12 bases outside the gene matches. The CDR3 length is 14 residues. Germline V CDR1 and CDR2: SGHVS, FQNEAQ. DNA of the CDR3: TGTGCCAGCAGCTCAGCCCCTCTAGCGGGAGGCTTCTTCTTC. It yields the protein CASSSAPLAGGFFF.